The clone carrying this T cell receptor beta chain came up once. Using immunoSEQ multiplex PCR, the repertoire was profiled, and TCRdb retains in-frame clones only, with some absent. The data contain over 45,000 clones, approximately 84% of them singletons. This sample was taken from a study of OX40 agonist ivuxolimab in advanced cancers. The CDR3 runs to 14 residues. V was cut by 6 bases and J by 5 bases, with 19 bases left in between. Germline V CDR1 and CDR2: SQVTM, ANQGSEA. This sample comprised CD4+ or CD8+ T cells sorted from blood, obtained in a trial of the OX40 agonist ivuxolimab. The chain couples TRBV29-1 to TRBJ1-2; D is ambiguous. This clonotype originated in an adult with an advanced solid tumor such as melanoma, head and neck, liver or kidney cancer. The CDR3 loop reads CSVLRRLDGYGYTF. Written as DNA, the CDR3 is TGCAGCGTCCTCCGCCGGTTGGACGGTTATGGCTACACCTTC.